A single T cell receptor beta chain is shown here with its context. RNA transcripts served as template for amplifying TCR beta CDR3 sequences. First-round RT-PCR relied on HTBI primers, and a second-round multiplex PCR came next. TCRdb fed the multiplex PCR reads into MiXCR, producing one record per CDR3 protein. Of some 250,000 distinct CDR3 sequences in the sample, around 45% were seen once. The CDR3 loop spans 13 amino acids. Deletions cut 3 bases from V and 8 bases from J, with 10 bases between. This specimen comes from a study of Graves' ophthalmopathy and Graves' hyperthyroidism. The wider study: No treatment had been given when peripheral blood was collected at initial diagnosis.

The sequencing sample was made of peripheral blood. The receptor's source is an adult man with Graves' ophthalmopathy. The chain couples TRBV12-3 or TRBV12-4 to TRBJ2-2; TRBD1 might be the D (6 bases). CDR3 sequence reads: CASSLGTMGELFF. The CDR3 nucleotides read TGTGCCAGCAGTTTGGGGACAATGGGGGAGCTGTTTTTT.